These T cell receptor beta chains were read from a single sample in a study of T-cell memory formation after mild COVID-19. TCRdb ran MiXCR on the 5' RACE reads and lists one entry per CDR3 protein. The sample records tens of thousands of distinct CDR3 sequences, 16% being singletons. The sample comprised PBMCs or a T cell subset sorted from them (not recorded which). Receptors originate from an adult woman who had mild COVID-19 (a few samples of this study predate the infection). Cell type and time point are not known. The conserved cysteine and the conserved F or W are not part of the CDR3 here. The D gene is left open where the match is weak. Rows may omit the clone size; those that give it use once, few, many or a size class.

v_call,d_call,clone_size,cdr3_aa
TRBV5-1,-,many,ASSLGASSYNEQF
TRBV7-9,-,few,ASRPQEGTPQGRLF
TRBV18,-,-,ASSPSNPGRYGNQPQH
TRBV6-6,-,-,ASGGFGNSPLH
TRBV7-2,-,-,ASSLQGQAWEQY
TRBV30,-,few,AWSQQNYEQY
TRBV7-6,-,few,ASSLEGTTGANVLT
TRBV13,-,few,ASSLRVRNTEAF
TRBV5-1,TRBD1,-,ASSSDRGLAYEQY
TRBV9,-,-,ASSVVPGDEQF
TRBV4-1,-,-,ASSQGDITDTQY
TRBV29-1,-,few,SAEGGTSYEQY
TRBV5-1,-,few,ASSLGSVGHQINEQF
TRBV5-1,-,-,ASSLGGRNEQF
TRBV5-8,-,few,ASSPEGSYNSPLH
TRBV4-3,-,-,ASSQDRERVGEQF
TRBV25-1,-,-,AIRTGFSGGYT
TRBV12-5,-,few,ASGLDNRDKQY
TRBV5-6,-,few,ASSLGNNPYEQY
TRBV4-1,TRBD2,few,ASSPERGEQY
TRBV20-1,-,many,SAREAGEATDTQY